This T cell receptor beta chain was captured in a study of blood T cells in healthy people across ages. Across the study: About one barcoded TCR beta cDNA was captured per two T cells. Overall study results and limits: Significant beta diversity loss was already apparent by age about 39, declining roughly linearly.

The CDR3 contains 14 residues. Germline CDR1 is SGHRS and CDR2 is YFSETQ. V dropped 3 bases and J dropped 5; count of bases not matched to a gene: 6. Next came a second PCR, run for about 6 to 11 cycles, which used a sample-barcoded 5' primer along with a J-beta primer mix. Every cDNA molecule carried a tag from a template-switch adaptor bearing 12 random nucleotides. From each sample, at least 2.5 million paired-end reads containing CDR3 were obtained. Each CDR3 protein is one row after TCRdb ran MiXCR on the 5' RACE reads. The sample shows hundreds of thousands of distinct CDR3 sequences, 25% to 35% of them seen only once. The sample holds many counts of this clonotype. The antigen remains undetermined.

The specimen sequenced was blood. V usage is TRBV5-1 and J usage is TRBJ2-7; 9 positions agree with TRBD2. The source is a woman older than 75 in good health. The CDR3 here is CASSSSGGRNEQYF. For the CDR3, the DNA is TGCGCCAGCAGCTCGAGCGGGGGGCGAAACGAGCAGTACTTC.